This T cell receptor (beta chain) was recovered during a study of blood T cell repertoires in COVID-19. Assay: immunoSEQ multiplex PCR; the TCRdb copy retains only in-frame clones and omits some. The sample has 40,000 or so clones, around 90% seen once. Germline V gene data show CDR1 as KGHDR and CDR2 as SFDVKD. There are 17 residues in the CDR3. The V and J ends lost 4 bases and 5 bases, in that order; junction bases with no gene match: 15. The sample was peripheral blood. The rearrangement joins TRBV24-1 to TRBJ2-5, with 7 bases matching TRBD2. This sequence originates from a human donor in a cohort sampled during active COVID-19. The CDR3 sequence: CATSEGRLAAVDETQYF. Written as DNA, the CDR3 is TGTGCCACCAGTGAGGGCCGACTAGCAGCAGTGGACGAGACCCAGTACTTC.